The clone carrying this T cell receptor (beta chain) was detected once. A read error may account for a junction end that differs from germline. Healthy HIV-negative adults with no recent acute infections or vaccinations were recruited as donors. There were only Caucasian adults among the donors, and all lived in Nashville, Tennessee. Genomic DNA came from about 95 million PBMCs in unsorted samples. The CDR3 is 16 residues long. In germline, CDR1 is SGHTA, CDR2 FQGNSA. This record comes from a study of shared clonotypes between healthy human individuals. Study context: Serving as donors were a couple of women and a few men, whose ages spanned 18 to 49.

Assay: immunoSEQ multiplex PCR; the TCRdb copy retains only in-frame clones and omits some. The sample carries 450,000 to 550,000 clones, 79% recorded once. Sequencing used PBMCs. The TCR comes from a woman aged 40 to 50 in good health. Some clones in this sample may be carry-over from other donors' samples. The V and J genes are TRBV7-2 and TRBJ1-4; TRBD1 aligns across 10 bases. CDR3 region: CASSQDLGTGAEKLFF. The CDR3 DNA follows: TGCGCCAGCAGCCAAGATCTTGGGACAGGGGCCGAAAAACTGTTTTTT.